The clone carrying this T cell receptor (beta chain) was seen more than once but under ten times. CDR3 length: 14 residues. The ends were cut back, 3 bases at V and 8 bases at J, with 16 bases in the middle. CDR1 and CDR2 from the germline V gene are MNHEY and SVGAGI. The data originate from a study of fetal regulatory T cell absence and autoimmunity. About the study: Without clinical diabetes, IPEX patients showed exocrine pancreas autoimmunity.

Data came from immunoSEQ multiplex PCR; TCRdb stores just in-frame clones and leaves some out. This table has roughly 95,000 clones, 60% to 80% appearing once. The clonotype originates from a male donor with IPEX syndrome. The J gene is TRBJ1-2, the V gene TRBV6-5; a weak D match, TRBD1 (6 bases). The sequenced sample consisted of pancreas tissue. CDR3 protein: CASSYSTGPQGYTF. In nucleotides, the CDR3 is TGTGCCAGCAGTTATTCTACAGGGCCACAGGGCTACACCTTC.